The following is a TCR beta chain sequence with its context. Trimming removed 10 bases from V and 2 bases from J, with 15 bases in between. The CDR3 runs 13 residues. The sample is drawn from a study of blood T cell repertoires in COVID-19. This table comes from immunoSEQ multiplex PCR, and its TCRdb copy is limited to in-frame clones, with some not included. The table includes more than 150,000 clones, more than 85% detected once. The chain has TRBV12-3 or TRBV12-4 and TRBJ2-7, with TRBD2 as a possible D gene (5 bases). This clonotype was sampled from a middle-aged man with active or convalescent COVID-19. The sample taken for sequencing was peripheral blood. The CDR3 nucleotides are TGTGCCACGGGGAGTCGGGGAGCCTACGAGCAGTACTTC. This translates into CATGSRGAYEQYF.